This T cell receptor (beta chain) was documented in a study of vaccination and CD4 T cells after COVID-19. Germline-derived CDR1 and CDR2 are SGHVS and FQNEAQ. The CDR3 totals 15 residues. Unmatched junction bases numbered 5, after V lost 5 bases and J lost 2 bases. The Oncomine TCR Beta short-read assay generated sequence data from the DNA of cultured CD4+ T cells. TCRdb used MiXCR to reprocess the PCR reads, holding one entry per CDR3 protein. The table lists roughly 17,000 distinct CDR3 sequences, roughly 45% of them singletons. The sample's treatment: approximately 9-day PBMC culture with coronavirus spike peptide pools or control peptides (ViraFEST assay). As regards this clonotype: Its matching antigen is unknown.

This TCR was recovered from a human donor who had recovered from COVID-19. The specimen was CD4+ T cells from blood, cultured in vitro, collected after SARS-CoV-2 vaccination. This chain links TRBV7-8 with TRBJ1-5, with 8 bases that match TRBD1. The CDR3 here is CASSPVGQGNQPQHF. The CDR3 DNA reads as TGTGCCAGCAGCCCGGTGGGACAGGGCAATCAGCCCCAGCATTTT.